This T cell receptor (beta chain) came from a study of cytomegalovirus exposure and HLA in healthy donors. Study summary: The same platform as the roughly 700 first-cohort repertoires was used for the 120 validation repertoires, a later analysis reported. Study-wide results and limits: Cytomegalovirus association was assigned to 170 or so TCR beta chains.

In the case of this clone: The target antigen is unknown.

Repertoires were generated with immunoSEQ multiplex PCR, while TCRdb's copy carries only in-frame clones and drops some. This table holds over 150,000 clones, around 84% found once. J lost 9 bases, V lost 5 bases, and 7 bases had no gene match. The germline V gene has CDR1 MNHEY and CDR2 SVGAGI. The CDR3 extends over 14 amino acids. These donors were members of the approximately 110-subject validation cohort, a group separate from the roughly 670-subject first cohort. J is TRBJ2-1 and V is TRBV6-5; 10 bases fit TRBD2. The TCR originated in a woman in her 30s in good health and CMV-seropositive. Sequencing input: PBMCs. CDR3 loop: CASSTSGVPVEQFF. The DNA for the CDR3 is TGTGCCAGCAGTACTAGCGGGGTCCCGGTTGAGCAGTTCTTC.